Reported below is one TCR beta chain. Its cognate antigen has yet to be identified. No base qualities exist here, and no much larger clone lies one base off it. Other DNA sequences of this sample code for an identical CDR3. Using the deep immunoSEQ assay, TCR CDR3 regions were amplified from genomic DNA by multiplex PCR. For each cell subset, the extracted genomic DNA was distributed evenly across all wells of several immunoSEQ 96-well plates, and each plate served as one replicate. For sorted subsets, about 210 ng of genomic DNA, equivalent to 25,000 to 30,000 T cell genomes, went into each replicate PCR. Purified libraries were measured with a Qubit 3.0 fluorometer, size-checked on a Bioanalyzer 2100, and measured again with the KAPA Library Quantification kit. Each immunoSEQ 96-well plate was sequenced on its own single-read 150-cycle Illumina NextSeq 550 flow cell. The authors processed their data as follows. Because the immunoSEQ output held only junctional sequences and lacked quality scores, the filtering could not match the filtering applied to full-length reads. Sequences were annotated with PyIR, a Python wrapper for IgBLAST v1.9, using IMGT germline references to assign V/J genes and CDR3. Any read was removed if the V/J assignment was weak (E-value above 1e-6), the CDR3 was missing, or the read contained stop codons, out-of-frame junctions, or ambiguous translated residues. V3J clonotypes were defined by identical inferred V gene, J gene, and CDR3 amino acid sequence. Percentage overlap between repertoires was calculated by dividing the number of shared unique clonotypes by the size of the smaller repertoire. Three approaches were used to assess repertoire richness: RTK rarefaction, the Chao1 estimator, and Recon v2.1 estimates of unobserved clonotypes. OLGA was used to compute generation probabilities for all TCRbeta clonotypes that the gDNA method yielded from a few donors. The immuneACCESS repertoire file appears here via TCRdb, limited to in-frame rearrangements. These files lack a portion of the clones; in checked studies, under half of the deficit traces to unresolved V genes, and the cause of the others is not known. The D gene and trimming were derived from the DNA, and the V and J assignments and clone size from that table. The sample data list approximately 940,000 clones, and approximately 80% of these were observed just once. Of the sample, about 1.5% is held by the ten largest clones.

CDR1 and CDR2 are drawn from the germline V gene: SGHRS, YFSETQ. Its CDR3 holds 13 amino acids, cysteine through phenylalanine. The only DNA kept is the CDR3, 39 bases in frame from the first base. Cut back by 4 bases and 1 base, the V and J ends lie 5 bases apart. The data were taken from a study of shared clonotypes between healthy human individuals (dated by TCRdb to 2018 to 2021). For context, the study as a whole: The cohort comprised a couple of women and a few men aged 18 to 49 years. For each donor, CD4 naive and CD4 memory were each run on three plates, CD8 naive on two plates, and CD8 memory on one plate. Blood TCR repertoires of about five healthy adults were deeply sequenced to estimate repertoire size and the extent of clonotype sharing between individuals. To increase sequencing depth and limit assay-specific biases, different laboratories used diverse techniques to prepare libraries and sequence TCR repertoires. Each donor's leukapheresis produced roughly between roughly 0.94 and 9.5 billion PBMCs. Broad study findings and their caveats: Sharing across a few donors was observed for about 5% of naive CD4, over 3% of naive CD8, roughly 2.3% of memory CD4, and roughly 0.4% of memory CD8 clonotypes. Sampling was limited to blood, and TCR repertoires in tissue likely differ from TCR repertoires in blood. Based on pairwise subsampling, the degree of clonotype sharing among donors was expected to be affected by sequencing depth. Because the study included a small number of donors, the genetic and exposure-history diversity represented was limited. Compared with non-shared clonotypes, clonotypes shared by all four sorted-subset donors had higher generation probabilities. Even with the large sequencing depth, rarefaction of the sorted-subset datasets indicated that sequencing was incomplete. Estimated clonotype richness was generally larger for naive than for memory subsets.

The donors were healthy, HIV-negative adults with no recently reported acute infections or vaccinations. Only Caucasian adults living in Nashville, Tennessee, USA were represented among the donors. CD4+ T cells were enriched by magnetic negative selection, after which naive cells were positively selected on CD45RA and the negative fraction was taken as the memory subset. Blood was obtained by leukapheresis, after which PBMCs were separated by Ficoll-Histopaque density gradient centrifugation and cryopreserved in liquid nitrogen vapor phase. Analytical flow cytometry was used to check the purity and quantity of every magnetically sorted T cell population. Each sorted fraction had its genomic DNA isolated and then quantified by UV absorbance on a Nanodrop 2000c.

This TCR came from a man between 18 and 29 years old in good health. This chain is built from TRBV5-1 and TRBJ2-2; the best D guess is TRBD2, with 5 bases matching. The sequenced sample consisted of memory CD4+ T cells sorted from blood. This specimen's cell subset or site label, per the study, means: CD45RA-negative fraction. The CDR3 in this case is CASSGRNTGELFF. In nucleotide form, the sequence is TGCGCCAGCAGCGGGAGGAACACCGGGGAGCTGTTTTTT.